The source of this T cell receptor (beta chain) is a study of beta chain features in type 1 diabetes. Whole-study results and caveats: When Type 1 diabetes patients were examined, their TCRB CDR3s proved moderately but significantly shorter in all four CD4+ subsets.

Reverse transcription of all isolated RNA meant that expressed TCRB transcripts were sequenced. The protocol was immunoSEQ multiplex PCR, while the TCRdb copy is restricted to in-frame clones and leaves out a portion. The data hold about 160,000 clones, with around 8.3% observed a single time. The CDR3 length is 15 residues. V gave up 4 bases and J gave up 6 bases; unmatched junction bases: 8. Germline values: CDR1 SGHAT, CDR2 FQDESV (reference sequence). This clone was observed a few times. Its antigen is as yet unknown. Sequenced material: central memory CD4+ T cells from blood. This TCR was sampled from a woman under 30 with type 1 diabetes. The chain carries TRBV11-1 and TRBJ2-7; TRBD2 agrees at 11 bases. CDR3 amino acids: CASSSRLAGGTEQYF. The CDR3 DNA reads as TGTGCCAGCAGCTCCCGGCTAGCGGGAGGAACCGAGCAGTACTTC.